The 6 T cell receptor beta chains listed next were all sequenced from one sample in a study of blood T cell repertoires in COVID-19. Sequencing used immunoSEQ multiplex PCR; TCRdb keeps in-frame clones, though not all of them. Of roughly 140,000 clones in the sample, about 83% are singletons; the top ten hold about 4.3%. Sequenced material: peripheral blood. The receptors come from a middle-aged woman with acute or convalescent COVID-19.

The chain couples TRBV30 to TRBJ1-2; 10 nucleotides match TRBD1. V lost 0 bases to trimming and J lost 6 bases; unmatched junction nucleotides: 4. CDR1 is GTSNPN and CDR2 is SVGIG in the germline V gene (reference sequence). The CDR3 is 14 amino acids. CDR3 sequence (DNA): TGTGCCTGGAGTGTACAAGGGACAGGGGATGGCTACACCTTC. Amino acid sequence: CAWSVQGTGDGYTF.

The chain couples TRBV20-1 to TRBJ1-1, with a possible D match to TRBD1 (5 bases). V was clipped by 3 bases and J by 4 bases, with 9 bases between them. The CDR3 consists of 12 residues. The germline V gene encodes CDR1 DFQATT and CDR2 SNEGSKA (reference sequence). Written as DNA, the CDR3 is TGCAGTGCTAGTTACGGGGGCACTGAAGCTTTCTTT. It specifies CSASYGGTEAFF.

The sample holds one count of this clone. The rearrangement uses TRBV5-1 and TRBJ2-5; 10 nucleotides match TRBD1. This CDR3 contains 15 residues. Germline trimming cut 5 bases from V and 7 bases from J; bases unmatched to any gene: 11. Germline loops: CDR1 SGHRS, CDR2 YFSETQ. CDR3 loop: CASRPPGTGEGTQYF. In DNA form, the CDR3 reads TGCGCCAGCAGGCCTCCCGGGACAGGGGAAGGGACCCAGTACTTC. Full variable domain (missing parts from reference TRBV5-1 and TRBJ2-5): KAGVTQTPRYLIKTRGQQVTLSCSPISGHRSVSWYQQTPGQGLQFLFEYFSETQRNKGNFPGRFSGRQFSNSRSEMNVSTLELGDSALYLCASRPPGTGEGTQYFGPGTRLLVL.

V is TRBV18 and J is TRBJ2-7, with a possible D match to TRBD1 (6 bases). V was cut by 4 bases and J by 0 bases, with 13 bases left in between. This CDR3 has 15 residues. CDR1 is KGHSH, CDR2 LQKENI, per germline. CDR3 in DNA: TGTGCCAGCTCACTAGGACAGTCTTTCTCCTACGAGCAGTACTTC. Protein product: CASSLGQSFSYEQYF.

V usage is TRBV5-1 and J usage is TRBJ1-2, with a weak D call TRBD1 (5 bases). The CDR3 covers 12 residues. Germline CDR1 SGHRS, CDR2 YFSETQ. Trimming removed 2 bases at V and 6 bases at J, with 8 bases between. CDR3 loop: CASSFPGDGYTF. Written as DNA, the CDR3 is TGCGCCAGCAGCTTTCCGGGGGATGGCTACACCTTC. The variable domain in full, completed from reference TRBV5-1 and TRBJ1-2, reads KAGVTQTPRYLIKTRGQQVTLSCSPISGHRSVSWYQQTPGQGLQFLFEYFSETQRNKGNFPGRFSGRQFSNSRSEMNVSTLELGDSALYLCASSFPGDGYTFGSGTRLTVV.

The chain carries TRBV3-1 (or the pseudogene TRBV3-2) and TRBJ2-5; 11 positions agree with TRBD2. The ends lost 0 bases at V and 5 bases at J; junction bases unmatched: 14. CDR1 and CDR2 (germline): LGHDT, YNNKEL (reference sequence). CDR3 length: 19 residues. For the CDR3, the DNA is TGTGCCAGCAGCCAAGATAGTATGCTAGCGGGAGGACATCTGGAGACCCAGTACTTC. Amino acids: CASSQDSMLAGGHLETQYF.